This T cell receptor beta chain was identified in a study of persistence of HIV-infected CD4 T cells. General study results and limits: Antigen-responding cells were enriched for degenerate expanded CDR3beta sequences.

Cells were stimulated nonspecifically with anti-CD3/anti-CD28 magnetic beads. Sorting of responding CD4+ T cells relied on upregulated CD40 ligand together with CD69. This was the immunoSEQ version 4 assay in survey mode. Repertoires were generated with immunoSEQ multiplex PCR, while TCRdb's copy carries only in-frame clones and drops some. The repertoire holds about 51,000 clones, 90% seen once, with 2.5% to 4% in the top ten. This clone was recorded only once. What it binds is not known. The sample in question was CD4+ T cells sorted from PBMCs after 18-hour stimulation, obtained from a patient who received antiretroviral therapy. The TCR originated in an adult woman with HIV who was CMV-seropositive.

DNA of the CDR3: TGTGCCAGCAGCTTAAACGGACGTGGTGAAAAACTGTTTTTT. Translation gives CASSLNGRGEKLFF. The gene calls are TRBV7-2 and TRBJ1-4; D not certain. Germline lookup yields CDR1 SGHTA and CDR2 FQGNSA. The germline V and J ends were trimmed by 2 bases and 7 bases, with 11 bases remaining between them. The CDR3 is 14 amino acids.